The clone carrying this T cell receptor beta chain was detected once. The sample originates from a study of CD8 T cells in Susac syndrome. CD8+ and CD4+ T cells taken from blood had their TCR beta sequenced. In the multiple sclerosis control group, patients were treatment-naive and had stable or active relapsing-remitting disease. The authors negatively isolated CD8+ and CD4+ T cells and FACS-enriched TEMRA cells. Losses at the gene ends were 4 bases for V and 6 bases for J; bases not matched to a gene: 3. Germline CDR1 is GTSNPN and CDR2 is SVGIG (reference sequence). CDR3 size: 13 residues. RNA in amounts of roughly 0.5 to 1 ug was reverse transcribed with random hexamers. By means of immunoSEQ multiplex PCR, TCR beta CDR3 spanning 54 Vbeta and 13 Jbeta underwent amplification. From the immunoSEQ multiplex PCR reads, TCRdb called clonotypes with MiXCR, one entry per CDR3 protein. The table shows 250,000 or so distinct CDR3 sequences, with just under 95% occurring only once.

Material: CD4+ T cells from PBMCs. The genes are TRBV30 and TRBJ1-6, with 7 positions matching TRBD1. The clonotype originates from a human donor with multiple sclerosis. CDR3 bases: TGTGCCTGGAACAGGGGCGGTAATTCACCCCTCCACTTT. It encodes CAWNRGGNSPLHF.